One T cell receptor beta chain is described in this entry. These data originate in a study of cytomegalovirus exposure and HLA in healthy donors. This PCR relied on a set of 60 Vbeta primers and 13 Jbeta primers. The repertoire was sequenced with immunoSEQ multiplex PCR; TCRdb's copy has only in-frame clones and lacks some. The table has 150,000 to 200,000 clones, 75% to 85% seen once. The sample was PBMCs. This sequence originates from a girl between 2 and 10 years old in good health and CMV-seropositive.

DNA of the CDR3: TGCGCCAGCAGCTTAGTTGGACAGCCGAACACTGAAGCTTTCTTT. Protein: CASSLVGQPNTEAFF. The rearrangement links TRBV5-1 to TRBJ1-1; weak D call: TRBD1 (6 bases). The germline V and J ends were trimmed by 2 bases and 1 base, with 12 bases remaining between them. The CDR3 extends over 15 amino acids. Germline V gives CDR1 SGHRS, CDR2 YFSETQ.